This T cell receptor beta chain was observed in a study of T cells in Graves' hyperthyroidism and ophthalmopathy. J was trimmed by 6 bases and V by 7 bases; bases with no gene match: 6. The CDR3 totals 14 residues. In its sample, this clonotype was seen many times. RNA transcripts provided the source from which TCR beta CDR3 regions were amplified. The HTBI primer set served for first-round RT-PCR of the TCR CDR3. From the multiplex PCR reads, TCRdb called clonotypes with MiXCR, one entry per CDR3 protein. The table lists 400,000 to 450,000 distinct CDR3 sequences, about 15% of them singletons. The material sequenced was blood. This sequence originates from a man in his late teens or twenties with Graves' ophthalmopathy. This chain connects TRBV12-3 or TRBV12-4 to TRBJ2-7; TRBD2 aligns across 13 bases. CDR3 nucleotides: TGTGCCAGCACCCGGGGACTAGCGGGAACCGAGCAGTACTTC. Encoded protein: CASTRGLAGTEQYF.